This TCR beta chain was identified during a study of response to subunit inactivated influenza vaccine. General study results and limits: Authors suggested that a seasonal influenza vaccination recruits few new T cells each time.

The V end lost 5 bases, the J end lost 2 bases, and 9 bases lay between the germline ends. The CDR3 has 13 residues. From germline, CDR1 is SGHTA and CDR2 FQGTGA. TCRdb called the RT-PCR reads again in MiXCR, with one record for every CDR3 protein. The sample includes about 520,000 distinct CDR3 sequences, 11% of them seen just once. Notes on this clonotype: Its antigen remains unknown.

The TCR comes from a man aged 50 to 59 who received an inactivated influenza vaccine. The chain uses TRBV7-3 and TRBJ2-5; a possible D gene is TRBD1 (6 bases). The sequencing here drew on PBMCs from blood, taken roughly 45 days after vaccination. CDR3 loop: CASSQQGQETQYF. CDR3 DNA: TGTGCCAGCAGCCAACAGGGACAAGAGACCCAGTACTTC.